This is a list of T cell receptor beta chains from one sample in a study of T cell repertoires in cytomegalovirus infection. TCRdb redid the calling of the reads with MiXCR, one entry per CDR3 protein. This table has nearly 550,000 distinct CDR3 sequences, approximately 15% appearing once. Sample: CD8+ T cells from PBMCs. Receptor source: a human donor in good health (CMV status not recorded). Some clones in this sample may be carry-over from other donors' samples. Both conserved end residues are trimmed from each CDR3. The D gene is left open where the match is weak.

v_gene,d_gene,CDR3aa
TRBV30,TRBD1,AWSEVPGQSAF
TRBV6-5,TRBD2,ASRGRLAGGLMETQY
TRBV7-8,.,ASSLYGRMSTGELF
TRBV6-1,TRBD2,ASSEVLLAGKYEQY
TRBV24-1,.,ATSAADFTDTQY
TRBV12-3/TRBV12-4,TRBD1,ASTYRGTQETQY
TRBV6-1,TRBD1,ASTTGGQETQY
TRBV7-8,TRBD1,ASSFRTGRGQPQH
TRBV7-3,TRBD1,ASSLADRGDEQF
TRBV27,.,ASSSGGVPYNEQF
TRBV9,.,ASSGRDGVH
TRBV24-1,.,ATSDGRSYNEQF
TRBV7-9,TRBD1,ASSLAGTGGRNQPQH
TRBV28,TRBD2,ASSLELAGPQDEQF
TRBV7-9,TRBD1,ASTQDRVGYT
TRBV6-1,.,ASKRVVLSSYNEQF
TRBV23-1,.,ASSHPRGGNYGYT
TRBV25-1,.,ASSELGVFQPQH
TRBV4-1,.,ASSQDPKLAF
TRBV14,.,ASSQEQGETQY
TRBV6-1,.,ASSEAGGHGNTIY
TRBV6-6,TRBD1,AGSRGLANEKLF
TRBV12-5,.,ASGLSKYNEQF
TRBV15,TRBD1,ATSRARDSGEGYT
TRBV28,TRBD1,ASSLVHRQGEEAF
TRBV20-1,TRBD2,SARTSDFYVQY
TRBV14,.,ASSQGGEQY